Listed below are T cell receptor beta chains from one sample, sequenced in a study of T cell changes during pregnancy in multiple sclerosis. Sequencing used immunoSEQ multiplex PCR; TCRdb keeps in-frame clones, though not all of them. Here the sample spans some 42,000 clones, just over 90% being singletons. The sample in question was CD4+ T cells from peripheral blood mononuclear cells, obtained in the third trimester of pregnancy. Source of these receptors: a female donor with multiple sclerosis, enrolled in a pregnancy study. The conserved cysteine and the conserved F or W are not part of the CDR3 here.

TRBV29-1 | SVRGTDYEKLF
TRBV18 | ASSPGGYGYT
TRBV30 | AWSGGWETQY
TRBV7-7 | ASSLDNRGKTEAF
TRBV5-1 | ASSLAGQQATYEQY
TRBV29-1 | SVAGQGYEQY
TRBV2 | ASSEVSGRYNEQF
TRBV6-1 | ASSEDSTPANYGYT
TRBV27 | ASSRYSNQPQH
TRBV2 | ASSQQGTFYEQY
TRBV7-3 | ASNNEPGLAGAPYNEQF
TRBV19 | ASSYRVISRYGYT
TRBV5-1 | ASSSGGAIGLQETQY
TRBV28 | ASSPQGLVSSPLH
TRBV6-4 | ATPREQTGTANYLYNEQF
TRBV6-5 | ASSTPGQGLYGYT
TRBV5-8 | ASSPLRDRGAGAEAF
TRBV30 | AWRRLVTSTDTQY
TRBV6-1 | ASSEGVGGANTGELF
TRBV5-1 | ASSLGRLAGVAEQY
TRBV11-2 | ASSLLGQLNEQF
TRBV28 | ASSLIGGPYEQY
TRBV18 | ASSSGQTGNTIY
TRBV5-1 | ASSLEGSGYT
TRBV29-1 | SVSPGTS
TRBV5-1 | ASSSRMGIGYT
TRBV13 | ASSTRDRVRPNTGELF
TRBV7-3 | ASSVTSGGLYKETQY
TRBV28 | ASRLAGFLVNEQF
TRBV18 | ASSPEVYRVSYEQY
TRBV6-6 | ASTPYIEAYEQY
TRBV6-6 | ASSSPGTLTGELF
TRBV2 | ASTVGGLGYT
TRBV29-1 | SVEGAGSTDTQY
TRBV19 | ASIEGQYYGYT
TRBV5-1 | ASSLGQGASYEQY
TRBV6-5 | ASSYSGQGGNEQY
TRBV5-1 | ASSMGQGPYEQY
TRBV5-1 | ASNPLASGTYNEQF